What follows are 16 T cell receptor beta chains derived from one specimen sequenced in a study of blood T cells in healthy people across ages. The use of a sample-barcoded 5' primer and a J-beta primer mix characterized a second PCR of about 7 to 12 cycles. TCRdb re-called the 5' RACE reads with MiXCR, one entry per CDR3 protein. This sample carries 850,000 to 1,000,000 distinct CDR3 sequences, around 48% of them seen once, and the ten largest clones take roughly an eighth. The material sequenced was blood. The receptor set was obtained from a man younger than 45 in good health.

Comment on this clonotype: This may stem from a read error, because a much larger clone lies one nucleotide away. The chain combines TRBV6-6 with TRBJ2-5, with D perhaps being TRBD1 or TRBD2 (5 bases each). With the DNA end fitting TRBJ2-7 better, the J assignment may be wrong. The germline CDR1 and CDR2 sequences are MNHNY and SVGAGI (reference sequence). The CDR3 loop spans 13 amino acids. The CDR3 here is CASRNEGSHEQYF. In DNA, the CDR3 is TGTGCCAGCAGAAATGAGGGGAGCCACGAGCAGTACTTC.

This chain connects TRBV20-1 to TRBJ1-6, with D possibly matching TRBD1 (5 bases). The CDR3 runs to 13 residues. Germline CDR1 reads DFQATT; CDR2 reads SNEGSKA (reference sequence). V was pared by 3 bases and J by 7 bases, with 10 bases between. This chain's CDR3 is CSARGDGNSPLHF. Written as DNA, the CDR3 is TGCAGTGCTAGGGGGGACGGGAATTCACCCCTCCACTTT.

This clonotype was seen more than once but under ten times. The J gene is TRBJ1-2, the V gene TRBV6-6, with 12 nucleotides matching TRBD1. The V and J ends lost 2 bases and 4 bases, in that order; junction bases with no gene match: 2. CDR3 length: 15 amino acids. Germline loops: CDR1 MNHNY, CDR2 SVGAGI (reference sequence). This chain's CDR3 is CASSYGTGGSYGYTF. DNA for the CDR3: TGTGCCAGCAGTTACGGGACAGGGGGCTCCTATGGCTACACCTTC.

The chain recombines TRBV5-6 with TRBJ1-2; D gene uncertain. The CDR3 spans 15 residues. Germline V gene sequence: CDR1 SGHDT, CDR2 YYEEEE. V was shortened by 0 bases and J by 5 bases, with 14 bases between the two germline ends. In DNA, the CDR3 is TGTGCCAGCAGCTTGGTTGCAGCGATGAATTATGGCTACACCTTC. Its translation: CASSLVAAMNYGYTF.

The sample holds one count of this clonotype. The junction and the germline gene differ at one end; a read error may be behind it. The CDR3 DNA sequence: TGCAGTGCTACTTCCGGGACTAGCCATGAGCGGTTCTTC. Translating it yields CSATSGTSHERFF. The chain carries TRBV20-1 and TRBJ2-1; 9 nucleotides match TRBD2. Germline V gene data show CDR1 as DFQATT and CDR2 as SNEGSKA (reference sequence). This CDR3 comprises 13 residues.

The gene calls are TRBV20-1 and TRBJ1-1; D uncertain. The CDR3 consists of 15 residues. Germline V lookup: CDR1 DFQATT, CDR2 SNEGSKA (reference sequence). With 0 bases removed from V and 1 base from J, the gap between germline ends came to 12 bases. CDR3 amino acids: CSARDSTRGNTEAFF. The CDR3 nucleotides read TGCAGTGCTAGAGATAGTACCCGAGGGAACACTGAAGCTTTCTTT.

The chain carries TRBV7-9 and TRBJ2-7, with 11 bases matching TRBD2. Near its end, the DNA agrees better with TRBJ2-5, so the J call may be wrong. CDR1 SEHNR and CDR2 FQNEAQ come from the germline V gene (reference sequence). The CDR3 totals 17 residues. In DNA, the CDR3 is TGTGCCAGCAGCCCGTCGACTAGCGGGATAAACCAAGAGACCCAGTACTTC. This encodes CASSPSTSGINQETQYF.

The chain couples TRBV28 to TRBJ2-3; 7 nucleotides agree with TRBD1. Trimming cost V 2 bases and J 5 bases; bases outside gene matches: 10. This CDR3 contains 16 residues. Germline assignment: CDR1 MDHEN and CDR2 SYDVKM. CDR3 DNA: TGTGCCAGCAGTTTAAGGAGGCAGGGGGATATAGATACGCAGTATTTT. It yields the protein CASSLRRQGDIDTQYF.

This clonotype was counted only a few times. J is TRBJ2-1 and V is TRBV9; 9 bases map to TRBD1. There are 15 residues in the CDR3. V lost 3 bases and J lost 6; bases outside the gene matches: 7. Germline CDR1 SGDLS, CDR2 YYNGEE. The CDR3 nucleotides read TGTGCCAGCAGCGGGACAGGGGCCTCCGTCAATGAGCAGTTCTTC. Residues: CASSGTGASVNEQFF.

The chain employs TRBV7-6 and TRBJ2-7; 10 nucleotides agree with TRBD1. V lost 4 bases to trimming and J lost 2 bases; unmatched junction nucleotides: 8. Per the germline V gene, CDR1 is SGHVS and CDR2 is FNYEAQ. CDR3 length: 16 residues. CDR3 residues: CASSYGSGQGTYEQYF. DNA of the CDR3: TGTGCCAGCAGCTATGGATCGGGACAGGGGACCTACGAGCAGTACTTC.

Concerning this clonotype: Mismatch with germline at one junction end may stem from a read error. This chain joins TRBV7-2 and TRBJ2-5, with 7 bases lining up with TRBD1. The CDR3 has 14 residues. CDR1 and CDR2 (germline): SGHTA, FQGNSA. CDR3 residues: CVSSTLTGQETQYF. The CDR3 coding sequence is TGTGTCAGCAGCACGCTGACAGGGCAAGAGACCCAGTACTTC.

The table lists this clonotype with many counts. This chain links TRBV20-1 with TRBJ1-2; 10 nucleotides line up with TRBD1. This CDR3 comprises 15 residues. Germline-derived CDR1 and CDR2 are DFQATT and SNEGSKA (reference sequence). V lost 3 bases to trimming and J lost 1 base; unmatched junction nucleotides: 5. The CDR3 here is CSASGDRGLNYGYTF. The DNA of the CDR3 is TGCAGTGCTAGCGGGGACAGGGGACTTAACTATGGCTACACCTTC.

The rearrangement uses TRBV7-9 and TRBJ2-4, with TRBD1 as a possible D gene (6 bases). Matching the DNA end better, TRBJ2-7 makes the J call doubtful. Per the germline V gene, CDR1 is SEHNR and CDR2 is FQNEAQ (reference sequence). The CDR3 contains 15 residues. The CDR3 here is CASSQMTGITYEQYF. The CDR3 nucleotides read TGTGCCAGCAGCCAGATGACAGGTATCACCTACGAGCAGTACTTC.

The V call is TRBV2, the J call TRBJ1-5; the D gene is possibly TRBD1 (6 bases). The CDR3 runs to 14 residues. CDR1 and CDR2 from the germline V gene are SNHLY and FYNNEI. Trimming removed 8 bases from V and 1 base from J, with 12 bases in between. CDR3 DNA: TGTGCCAGCTGTACACAGGGAAGCAATCAGCCCCAGCATTTT. It specifies CASCTQGSNQPQHF.

Only one count was recorded for this clonotype. The chain recombines TRBV7-9 with TRBJ1-5; 8 bases match TRBD1. This CDR3 comprises 16 residues. Germline CDR1 SEHNR, CDR2 FQNEAQ (reference sequence). The V segment lost 1 base and the J segment 3 bases; nucleotides outside the gene matches: 5. CDR3 amino acids: CASSLGDRSSNQPQHF. CDR3 nucleotides: TGTGCCAGCAGCTTAGGGGACAGGAGCTCCAATCAGCCCCAGCATTTT.

The chain joins TRBV9 to TRBJ2-1; D possibly corresponds to TRBD2 (6 bases). Germline lookup yields CDR1 SGDLS and CDR2 YYNGEE. The CDR3 runs 15 residues. With 0 bases removed from V and 4 bases from J, the gap between germline ends came to 11 bases. This CDR3 reads CASSVAGGIYNEQFF. The CDR3 DNA is TGTGCCAGCAGCGTAGCCGGAGGGATTTACAATGAGCAGTTCTTC.